This record concerns one TCR beta chain sequence. Antigen: not known. This sample is drawn from a study of T cells in Graves' hyperthyroidism and ophthalmopathy. Study information: Before any treatment, at initial diagnosis, peripheral blood was collected.

Study-level findings and limits: Blood shared most expanded thyroid clonotypes above 0.001.

The TCR beta CDR3 regions underwent amplification using RNA transcripts as the source. TCR CDR3 underwent first-round RT-PCR with the HTBI primer set. MiXCR, applied by TCRdb to the multiplex PCR reads, yields one record per CDR3 protein. The sample lists 200,000 to 300,000 distinct CDR3 sequences; about 24% were seen once. Duration under 3 months, a NOSPECS grade of at least 4, and a Clinical Activity Score of at least 3 characterized the ophthalmopathy patients. V lost 1 base, J lost 2 bases, and 5 bases stayed unmatched. The CDR3 has 16 amino acids. Germline CDR1 reads SGHAT; CDR2 reads FQNNGV. The V and J genes are TRBV11-2 and TRBJ2-7; TRBD2 matches 10 bases. The receptor's source is a woman aged 40 to 49 with Graves' ophthalmopathy. Material: blood. Written as DNA, the CDR3 is TGTGCCAGCAGCTTAGGGTGGACTAGCGGCACCTACGAGCAGTACTTC. This codes for CASSLGWTSGTYEQYF.